These T cell receptor beta chains were read from a single sample in a study of T cell responses to AZD1222 COVID-19 vaccine. TCRdb's copy holds only in-frame clones and misses some; the assay was immunoSEQ multiplex PCR. The top ten clones hold roughly 8.4% of a sample with roughly 120,000 clones, 70% to 90% of them seen once. Sequencing used peripheral blood, obtained on day 0 of AZD1222 vaccination. Receptor source: an adult in good health. The CDR3 runs from the conserved cysteine through the conserved F or W. D genes are given only for firm matches. Rows may omit the clone size; those that give it use once, few, many or a size class.

J gene	clone size	D gene	CDR3 length	V gene	CDR3 protein	CDR3 DNA
TRBJ1-2	.	.	11	TRBV20-1	CSATANYGYTF	TGCAGTGCTACCGCGAACTATGGCTACACCTTC
TRBJ2-7	.	.	14	TRBV6-2/TRBV6-3	CASSYDGFSYEQYF	TGTGCCAGCAGTTATGATGGTTTCTCCTACGAGCAGTACTTC
TRBJ1-1	.	TRBD1	14	TRBV5-1	CASSPGQGSTEAFF	TGCGCCAGCAGCCCCGGACAGGGCAGCACTGAAGCTTTCTTT
TRBJ1-5	.	.	16	TRBV28	CASSGGTWGGNQPQHF	TGTGCCAGCAGTGGGGGGACCTGGGGAGGCAATCAGCCCCAGCATTTT
TRBJ2-5	.	TRBD1	16	TRBV28	CASSLSRTGASETQYF	TGTGCCAGCAGTTTATCGAGGACAGGGGCGTCGGAGACCCAGTACTTC
TRBJ2-7	.	.	12	TRBV6-6	CASSPLSYEQYF	TGTGCCAGCAGCCCTCTTTCCTACGAGCAGTACTTC
TRBJ1-2	many	.	13	TRBV2	CASSEVRNYGYTF	TGTGCCAGCAGTGAGGTCAGAAACTATGGCTACACCTTC
TRBJ2-7	.	.	14	TRBV28	CASRSQEVSYEQYF	TGTGCCAGCAGATCCCAGGAAGTCTCCTACGAGCAGTACTTC
TRBJ2-5	.	.	16	TRBV14	CASSRQAGQLYRTQYF	TGTGCCAGCAGCCGGCAGGCGGGACAGCTGTATAGGACCCAGTACTTC
TRBJ1-2	.	TRBD1	15	TRBV7-3	CASSRLSTGVYGYTF	TGTGCCAGCAGCCGCCTAAGTACAGGGGTCTATGGCTACACCTTC
TRBJ2-1	few	.	15	TRBV7-3	CASSLSRVSYNEQFF	TGTGCCAGCAGCTTGAGCAGGGTCTCCTACAATGAGCAGTTCTTC
TRBJ1-2	.	TRBD1	17	TRBV27	CASRSRGTGNTNYGYTF	TGTGCCAGCAGAAGCCGTGGGACAGGGAACACTAACTATGGCTACACCTTC
TRBJ1-2	.	.	13	TRBV5-4	CASSPTGLDGYTF	TGTGCCAGCAGCCCGACAGGACTCGATGGCTACACCTTC
TRBJ1-2	.	.	15	TRBV2	CASSSQGYSLYGYTF	TGTGCCAGCAGTTCTCAGGGATATTCCCTCTATGGCTACACCTTC
TRBJ2-5	.	TRBD2	17	TRBV10-2	CASSEFRLAGGLETQYF	TGCGCCAGCAGTGAGTTCAGGCTAGCGGGAGGGTTGGAGACCCAGTACTTC
TRBJ2-2	.	.	13	TRBV11-3	CASSPGGAGELFF	TGTGCCAGCAGCCCTGGGGGAGCCGGGGAGCTGTTTTTT
TRBJ2-1	.	TRBD2	15	TRBV3-1/TRBV3-2	CASSQGRLAGAEQFF	TGTGCCAGCAGCCAAGGCCGACTAGCGGGGGCTGAGCAGTTCTTC
TRBJ1-2	.	.	14	TRBV28	CASSWDPMSYGYTF	TGTGCCAGCTCGTGGGACCCGATGTCATATGGCTACACCTTC
TRBJ1-1	.	.	13	TRBV10-3	CAISETGFSEAFF	TGTGCCATCAGTGAAACAGGGTTTTCCGAAGCTTTCTTT
TRBJ1-4	.	.	14	TRBV5-4	CASSFSRNNEKLFF	TGTGCCAGCAGCTTTTCCCGAAATAATGAAAAACTGTTTTTT
TRBJ2-5	.	.	13	TRBV5-4	CASSSRPGWTQYF	TGTGCCAGCAGCTCGCGGCCAGGGTGGACCCAGTACTTC
TRBJ1-2	.	.	12	TRBV30	CAFQRGGSGYTF	TGTGCCTTCCAAAGAGGGGGAAGCGGCTACACCTTC
TRBJ1-1	.	.	16	TRBV2	CASRKLPGRADTEAFF	TGTGCCAGCAGGAAACTCCCGGGGCGGGCGGACACTGAAGCTTTCTTT
TRBJ2-5	.	.	10	TRBV2	CASSEETQYF	TGTGCCAGCAGCGAAGAGACCCAGTACTTC
TRBJ2-5	.	TRBD2	14	TRBV12-5	CASGRGGAEETQYF	TGTGCTAGTGGTCGCGGGGGGGCCGAGGAGACCCAGTACTTC
TRBJ1-5	.	.	15	TRBV28	CASSVGGASNQPQHF	TGTGCCAGCAGCGTTGGGGGGGCTAGCAATCAGCCCCAGCATTTT
TRBJ2-2	once	.	13	TRBV11-1	CASSSVYTGELFF	TGTGCCAGCAGCTCCGTTTACACCGGGGAGCTGTTTTTT
TRBJ2-7	.	TRBD1	15	TRBV5-1	CASSPTGTGHYEQYF	TGCGCCAGCAGCCCAACTGGGACAGGGCACTACGAGCAGTACTTC
TRBJ2-2	.	.	15	TRBV19	CASSTVDRDTGELFF	TGTGCCAGTAGTACGGTGGACCGGGACACCGGGGAGCTGTTTTTT
TRBJ2-7	.	.	15	TRBV15	CATSLKATPSYEQYF	TGTGCCACCAGCCTAAAGGCCACACCGAGCTACGAGCAGTACTTC
TRBJ1-1	.	.	15	TRBV9	CASSVEVGWSTEAFF	TGTGCCAGCAGCGTAGAGGTGGGCTGGAGCACTGAAGCTTTCTTT
TRBJ2-1	.	.	13	TRBV6-5	CASWTASYNEQFF	TGTGCCAGCTGGACAGCTAGTTACAATGAGCAGTTCTTC
TRBJ2-7	.	.	12	TRBV10-3	CAISERTYEQYF	TGTGCCATCAGTGAAAGGACCTACGAGCAGTACTTC
TRBJ2-7	.	TRBD2	12	TRBV5-6	CASSPGLAEQYF	TGTGCCAGCAGCCCGGGACTAGCGGAGCAGTACTTC
TRBJ2-1	.	TRBD2	18	TRBV11-3	CASSRFSGLAGPYNEQFF	TGTGCCAGCAGCCGCTTCTCCGGTCTAGCGGGACCGTACAATGAGCAGTTCTTC
TRBJ1-2	.	TRBD1	15	TRBV30	CAWTAGGTPIYGYTF	TGTGCCTGGACCGCAGGGGGCACCCCCATCTATGGCTACACCTTC
TRBJ1-1	.	.	14	TRBV9	CASSVVVGNTEAFF	TGTGCCAGCAGCGTAGTCGTTGGGAACACTGAAGCTTTCTTT
TRBJ2-1	.	TRBD2	15	TRBV9	CASSVISGTGNEQFF	TGTGCCAGCAGCGTTATAAGCGGGACCGGCAATGAGCAGTTCTTC
TRBJ1-1	.	TRBD1	15	TRBV6-5	CASSYTRQGGTEAFF	TGTGCCAGCAGTTACACCCGACAGGGGGGAACTGAAGCTTTCTTT
TRBJ2-2	few	TRBD2	17	TRBV18	CASSHSGTTGFDGELFF	TGTGCCAGCTCACACTCCGGGACTACGGGTTTCGACGGGGAGCTGTTTTTT
TRBJ1-3	few	.	14	TRBV3-1/TRBV3-2	CASSQVFVENTIYF	TGTGCCAGCAGCCAAGTGTTTGTAGAAAACACCATATATTTT
TRBJ1-1	.	TRBD1	16	TRBV20-1	CSASPLLSTGFTEAFF	TGCAGTGCTAGTCCCCTACTCTCGACAGGGTTCACTGAAGCTTTCTTT
TRBJ1-2	.	TRBD1	14	TRBV7-2	CASSSGQGTYGYTF	TGTGCCAGCAGCTCGGGACAGGGAACCTATGGCTACACCTTC
TRBJ1-6	.	TRBD1	15	TRBV3-1/TRBV3-2	CASSQSYRGNSPLHF	TGTGCCAGCAGCCAATCTTACAGGGGAAATTCACCCCTCCACTTT
TRBJ1-2	.	.	16	TRBV5-1	CASSLYYGRTSDGYTF	TGCGCCAGCAGCTTATATTATGGACGGACTAGCGATGGCTACACCTTC
TRBJ2-1	.	TRBD2	16	TRBV30	CAWSLGGSGTYNEQFF	TGTGCCTGGAGTCTAGGAGGTAGCGGGACCTACAATGAGCAGTTCTTC
TRBJ1-5	once	.	16	TRBV7-8	CASSLGGTNSNQPQHF	TGTGCCAGCAGCTTAGGTGGGACGAATAGCAATCAGCCCCAGCATTTT
TRBJ2-3	.	.	14	TRBV7-9	CASLPRETTDTQYF	TGTGCCAGCCTACCACGGGAGACCACAGATACGCAGTATTTT
TRBJ1-4	.	.	21	TRBV4-1	CASSQDRTDKNALATNEKLFF	TGCGCCAGCAGCCAGGACCGAACCGACAAGAACGCACTTGCAACTAATGAAAAACTGTTTTTT
TRBJ1-5	once	TRBD1	17	TRBV18	CASSPDRGNVGNQPQHF	TGTGCCAGCTCACCGGACAGGGGGAATGTCGGCAATCAGCCCCAGCATTTT
TRBJ1-2	.	.	13	TRBV27	CASRRERNYGYTF	TGTGCCAGCAGGAGGGAGCGTAACTATGGCTACACCTTC
TRBJ2-3	.	TRBD2	14	TRBV27	CASSPTSVRDTQYF	TGTGCCAGCAGCCCTACTAGCGTTCGAGATACGCAGTATTTT
TRBJ1-3	.	.	12	TRBV2	CASTPSGNTIYF	TGTGCCAGCACCCCCTCTGGAAACACCATATATTTT
TRBJ2-3	.	TRBD2	15	TRBV9	CASTKTSGGTDTQYF	TGTGCCAGCACCAAGACTAGCGGGGGCACAGATACGCAGTATTTT